The 8 T cell receptor beta chains below come from one sample, sequenced in a study of blood T cell repertoires in COVID-19. The table came from immunoSEQ multiplex PCR; TCRdb's copy has only in-frame clones and leaves some out. The top ten hold 7.5% to 8.5% of the sample, which has about 140,000 clones, roughly 84% seen once. Sequenced input: peripheral blood. The origin of the receptors is a human donor in a cohort sampled during active COVID-19.

V and J are TRBV9 and TRBJ2-2, with a weak D call TRBD2 (5 bases). Trimming removed 0 bases from V and 2 bases from J, with 8 bases in between. CDR1 is SGDLS, CDR2 YYNGEE, per germline. The CDR3 spans 15 residues. CDR3 amino acids: CASSVAASNTGELFF. CDR3 DNA: TGTGCCAGCAGCGTAGCTGCTAGCAACACCGGGGAGCTGTTTTTT.

CDR3 bases: TGTGCCAGCAGCTCACGGGTCGGCTATGGCTACACCTTC. Its translation is CASSSRVGYGYTF. The chain uses TRBV7-2 and TRBJ1-2; D is uncertain. This CDR3 has 13 amino acids. Trimming left V 4 bases short and J 4 bases short, with 10 bases between. Germline loops: CDR1 SGHTA, CDR2 FQGNSA.

V is TRBV12-5 and J is TRBJ1-5, with 8 bases aligning to TRBD1. CDR3 length equals 14 residues. With V trimmed by 1 base and J by 9 bases, 5 bases remained unmatched. CDR1 LGHNT and CDR2 FRNRAP come from the germline V gene. CDR3 in amino acids: CASGLGQGNAPQHF. DNA of the CDR3: TGTGCTAGTGGTTTGGGACAGGGGAATGCGCCCCAGCATTTT.

The rearrangement joins TRBV7-2 to TRBJ2-7, with D possibly TRBD1 on 6 matching bases. The V and J ends lost 2 bases and 4 bases respectively, with 12 bases between them. The V gene's germline CDR1 is SGHTA and CDR2 FQGNSA. This CDR3 region has 14 residues. The CDR3 nucleotides are TGTGCCAGCAGCTTAATTCAAGGGGGTTACGAGCAGTACTTC. Translation gives CASSLIQGGYEQYF.

The chain is built from TRBV18 and TRBJ2-4; 9 positions match TRBD1. The CDR3 contains 15 residues. V shed 1 base, J shed 8 bases, and the junction held 6 bases outside the gene matches. CDR1 is KGHSH, CDR2 LQKENI, per germline. The CDR3 region is CASSPRDRGTDIQYF. The CDR3 DNA reads TGTGCCAGCTCACCACGAGACAGGGGGACGGACATTCAGTACTTC.

In this sample, this clone turned up a few times. The chain is built from TRBV5-1 and TRBJ2-3, with 11 bases lining up with TRBD2. Germline V gives CDR1 SGHRS, CDR2 YFSETQ. The junction had 7 bases not matched to a gene; V was cut back by 4 bases and J by 0 bases. The CDR3 runs to 17 residues. The CDR3, as DNA: TGCGCCAGCAGCCCCTACCCTAGCGGGGGGAGCACAGATACGCAGTATTTT. It specifies CASSPYPSGGSTDTQYF.

V and J are TRBV4-2 and TRBJ2-1, with 12 bases matching TRBD2. The CDR3 consists of 14 residues. Trimming removed 0 bases from V and 10 bases from J; junction bases left unmatched: 1. The germline V gene has CDR1 LGHNA and CDR2 YNFKEQ. CDR3 in amino acids: CASSQEGTSGEQFF. CDR3 nucleotides: TGTGCCAGCAGCCAAGAGGGGACTAGCGGGGAGCAGTTCTTC.

The chain uses TRBV2 and TRBJ2-7, with 7 bases that match TRBD1. The CDR3 is 15 amino acids. V trimming: 4 bases; J trimming: 7 bases; junction bases outside the gene matches: 13. Germline V lookup: CDR1 SNHLY, CDR2 FYNNEI. CDR3 DNA sequence: TGTGCCAGCAGTGGGACACGGCAGGGGGTTGAAGAGCAGTACTTC. Its translation is CASSGTRQGVEEQYF.